A single sample gave rise to the 4 T cell receptor beta chains below, sequenced in a study of T-cell reconstitution after alpha-beta-depleted transplantation in children (TCRdb year 2016). The method was PCR. Sequencer: Illumina HiSeq 2500. To normalize quantification of the TCRbeta repertoire, the TCR libraries were built with molecular barcoding that relied on unique molecular identifiers. TCRdb applied fastp at Q25 and MiXCR to the public reads, then kept only in-frame beta chains. For every CDR3 protein sequence, its rows merge into one entry that carries the most common genes and DNA. This sample is represented by about a million distinct CDR3 sequences; roughly 29% of them were singletons. The ten largest clones add up to 28% of the sample. According to the study, the label for this sample's treatment or condition signals: allogeneic hematopoietic cell transplantation with graft depleted of TCRalphabeta T cells and CD19 B cells.

The sample here was PBMCs, mostly from graft donor cells, taken 360 days after TCRalphabeta/CD19-depleted stem cell transplant. The source of these receptors is a boy younger than two who had a stem cell transplant for SCID, so the T cells may come from the graft donor.

This clonotype was picked up a small number of times. The chain's CDR3 is CASSVMLSGANVLTF. The CDR3 DNA is TGTGCCAGCAGCGTAATGCTCTCTGGGGCCAACGTCCTGACTTTC. The chain couples TRBV9 to TRBJ2-6; D not resolved. CDR3 size: 15 residues. V was pared by 1 base and J by 0 bases, with 5 bases between. The germline gives CDR1 SGDLS, CDR2 YYNGEE. Together with reference TRBV9 and TRBJ2-6, the CDR3 gives the full variable domain: DSGVTQTPKHLITATGQRVTLRCSPRSGDLSVYWYQQSLDQGLQFLIQYYNGEERAKGNILERFSAQQFPDLHSELNLSSLELGDSALYFCASSVMLSGANVLTFGAGSRLTVL.

This clonotype has just a few counts. This chain connects TRBV2 to TRBJ2-3; TRBD2 might be the D (5 bases). Germline CDR1 and CDR2: SNHLY and FYNNEI. V was pared by 6 bases and J by 5 bases, with 18 bases between. The CDR3 is 15 amino acids. The CDR3 sequence: CASRRVVVWRDTQYF. DNA for the CDR3: TGTGCCAGCAGGAGGGTCGTAGTTTGGAGAGATACGCAGTATTTT.

This clonotype was detected many times. This sequence joins TRBV5-1 and TRBJ2-5; no clear D gene. CDR1 is SGHRS and CDR2 is YFSETQ in the germline V gene. CDR3 size: 12 residues. The V end was cut by 2 bases, the J end by 8 bases, with 10 bases between. The CDR3 reads CASSLPAETQYF. The DNA of the CDR3 is TGCGCCAGCAGCTTACCGGCGGAAACCCAGTACTTC. Full variable domain (rest looked up from reference TRBV5-1 and TRBJ2-5): KAGVTQTPRYLIKTRGQQVTLSCSPISGHRSVSWYQQTPGQGLQFLFEYFSETQRNKGNFPGRFSGRQFSNSRSEMNVSTLELGDSALYLCASSLPAETQYFGPGTRLLVL.

The chain links TRBV4-1 to TRBJ2-7; D is uncertain. The CDR3 runs to 16 residues. Trimming stripped 2 bases from V and 5 bases from J, with 19 bases between. CDR1 MGHRA and CDR2 YSYEKL come from the germline V gene. CDR3 residues: CASSQLSRLDGNEQYF. The CDR3 DNA reads TGCGCCAGCAGCCAACTCAGCAGGCTGGATGGGAACGAGCAGTACTTC.